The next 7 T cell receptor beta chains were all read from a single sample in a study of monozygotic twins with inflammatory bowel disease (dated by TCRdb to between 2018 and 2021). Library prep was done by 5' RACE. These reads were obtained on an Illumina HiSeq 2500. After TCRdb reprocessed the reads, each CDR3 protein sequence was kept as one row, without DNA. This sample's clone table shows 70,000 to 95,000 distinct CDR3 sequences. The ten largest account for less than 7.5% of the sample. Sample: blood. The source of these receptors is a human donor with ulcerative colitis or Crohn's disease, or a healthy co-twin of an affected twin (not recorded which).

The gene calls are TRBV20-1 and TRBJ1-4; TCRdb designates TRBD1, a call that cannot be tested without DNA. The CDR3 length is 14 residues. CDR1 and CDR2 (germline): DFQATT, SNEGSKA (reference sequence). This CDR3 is CSALPGATNEKLFF.

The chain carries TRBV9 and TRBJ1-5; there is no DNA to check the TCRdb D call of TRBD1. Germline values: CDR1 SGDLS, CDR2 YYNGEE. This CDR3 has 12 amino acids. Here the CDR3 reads CASSVGGGPQHF.

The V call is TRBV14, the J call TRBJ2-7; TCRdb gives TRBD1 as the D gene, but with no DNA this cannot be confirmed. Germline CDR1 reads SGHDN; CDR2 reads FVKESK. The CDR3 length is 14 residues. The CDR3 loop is CASSQVTLINEQYF. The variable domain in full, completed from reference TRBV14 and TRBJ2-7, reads EAGVTQFPSHSVIEKGQTVTLRCDPISGHDNLYWYRRVMGKEIKFLLHFVKESKQDESGMPNNRFLAERTGGTYSTLKVQPAELEDSGVYFCASSQVTLINEQYFGPGTRLTVT.

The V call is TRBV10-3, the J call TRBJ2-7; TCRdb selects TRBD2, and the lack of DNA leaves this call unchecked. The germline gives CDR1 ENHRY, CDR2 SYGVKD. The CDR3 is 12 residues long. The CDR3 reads CATGTNPYEQYF.

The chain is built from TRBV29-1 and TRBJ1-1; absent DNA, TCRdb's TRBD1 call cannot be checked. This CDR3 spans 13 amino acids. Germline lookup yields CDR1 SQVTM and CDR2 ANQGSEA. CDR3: CSVLGQLNTEAFF.

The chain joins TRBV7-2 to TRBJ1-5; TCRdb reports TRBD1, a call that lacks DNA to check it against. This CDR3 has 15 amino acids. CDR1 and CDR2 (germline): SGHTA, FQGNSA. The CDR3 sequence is CASSLGGGAGQPQHF.

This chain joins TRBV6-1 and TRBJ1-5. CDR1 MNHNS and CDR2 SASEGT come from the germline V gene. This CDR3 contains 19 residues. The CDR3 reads CASSHHNDLGIRPNQPQHF.